This TCR beta chain was recorded in a study of blood T cell repertoires in COVID-19. This clone has only a few counts. Sequencing was performed with immunoSEQ multiplex PCR; in TCRdb, only in-frame clones are kept and a portion is missing. The table has about 130,000 clones, roughly 80% seen once. Trimming took 2 bases from V and 5 from J, leaving 7 bases between them. The CDR3 spans 13 residues. The V gene's germline CDR1 is MDHEN and CDR2 SYDVKM. The origin of this receptor is a man aged 60 to 75 who had recovered from COVID-19. The chain is built from TRBV28 and TRBJ2-4; D is ambiguous. The sample was peripheral blood. The CDR3 DNA sequence: TGTGCCAGCAGTTTAGGCCAGGAAAACATTCAGTACTTC. Amino acids: CASSLGQENIQYF.